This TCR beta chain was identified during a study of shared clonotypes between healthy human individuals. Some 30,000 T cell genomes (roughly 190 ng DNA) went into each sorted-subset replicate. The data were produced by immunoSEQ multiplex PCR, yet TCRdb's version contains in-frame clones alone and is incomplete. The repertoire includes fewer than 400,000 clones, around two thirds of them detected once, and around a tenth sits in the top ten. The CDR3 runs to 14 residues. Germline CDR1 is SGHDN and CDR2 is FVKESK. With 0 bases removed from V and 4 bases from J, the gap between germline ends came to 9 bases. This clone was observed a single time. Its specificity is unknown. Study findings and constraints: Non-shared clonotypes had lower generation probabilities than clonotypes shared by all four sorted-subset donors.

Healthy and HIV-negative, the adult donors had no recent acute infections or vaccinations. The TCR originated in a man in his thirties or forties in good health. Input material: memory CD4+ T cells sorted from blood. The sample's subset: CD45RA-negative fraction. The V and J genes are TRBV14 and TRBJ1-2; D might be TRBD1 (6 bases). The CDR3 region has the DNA TGTGCCAGCAGCCAAGATTCGGGGGCCTATGGCTACACCTTC. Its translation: CASSQDSGAYGYTF.